The 14 T cell receptor beta chains below were found in one sample sequenced in a study of CD4 T cell repertoires in COVID-19. No culture step preceded sequencing of the ex vivo isolated memory T cells. The table came from immunoSEQ multiplex PCR; TCRdb's copy has only in-frame clones and leaves some out. The sample includes around 23,000 clones, roughly 93% seen only once; the top ten take less than 0.75%. This material consisted of circulating follicular helper CD4+ T cells (cTfh) from blood, taken before the COVID-19 pandemic. The receptors derive from a human donor who had COVID-19.

J is TRBJ1-4 and V is TRBV7-9; D is unresolved. CDR1 and CDR2 from the germline V gene are SEHNR and FQNEAQ (reference sequence). The CDR3 has 18 residues. V gave up 1 base and J gave up 3 bases, with 18 bases separating them. The CDR3 loop reads CASSLGPKAAAANEKLFF. The CDR3 nucleotides are TGTGCCAGCAGCTTAGGCCCTAAAGCCGCCGCCGCTAATGAAAAACTGTTTTTT.

The J gene is TRBJ2-1, the V gene TRBV9; 9 nucleotides align to TRBD2. The CDR3 is 16 residues long. J was trimmed by 9 bases and V by 4 bases; bases with no gene match: 14. The V gene's germline CDR1 is SGDLS and CDR2 YYNGEE. The CDR3 DNA follows: TGTGCCAGCAGCTCCCGCGCGGGAGGGTTTATGAGTGAGCAGTTCTTC. It yields the protein CASSSRAGGFMSEQFF.

This sequence joins TRBV19 and TRBJ2-2; 14 bases line up with TRBD2. Trimming cost V 5 bases and J 7 bases; bases outside gene matches: 3. The germline CDR1 and CDR2 sequences are LNHDA and SQIVND (reference sequence). This CDR3 is built from 15 residues. The CDR3 DNA follows: TGTGCCAGTAGTGGGACTAGCGGGAGTGTCGGGGAGCTGTTTTTT. Residues: CASSGTSGSVGELFF.

J is TRBJ2-1 and V is TRBV6-1; D is possibly TRBD2 (6 bases). Trimming shortened V by 5 bases and J by 6 bases, and 17 bases separated the two germline ends. This CDR3 contains 15 residues. Per the germline V gene, CDR1 is MNHNS and CDR2 is SASEGT. CDR3 sequence (DNA): TGTGCCAGCAGTCCCTCGACTAGTCTGGGCAATGAGCAGTTCTTC. This gives the protein CASSPSTSLGNEQFF.

J is TRBJ2-3 and V is TRBV10-3; 12 nucleotides match TRBD2. The CDR3 length is 14 residues. Unmatched junction bases numbered 4, after V lost 6 bases and J lost 6 bases. Looked up from germline, CDR1 is ENHRY and CDR2 is SYGVKD. CDR3 protein: CAISPSGGADTQYF. The CDR3 nucleotides read TGTGCCATCAGCCCTAGCGGGGGGGCGGATACGCAGTATTTT.

The chain recombines TRBV29-1 with TRBJ2-5; 7 nucleotides match TRBD2. Unmatched junction bases numbered 2, after V lost 0 bases and J lost 4 bases. CDR1 and CDR2 from the germline V gene are SQVTM and ANQGSEA. The length of the CDR3 is 13 residues. The CDR3: CSVEEGGVETQYF. CDR3 DNA sequence: TGCAGCGTTGAAGAGGGGGGGGTAGAGACCCAGTACTTC.

The CDR3 DNA reads as TGCAGCGTTGCTTCAGGGGGCCTTAATCAGCCCCAGCATTTT. Its translation is CSVASGGLNQPQHF. The V gene is TRBV29-1, the J gene TRBJ1-5; 8 nucleotides line up with TRBD1. The CDR3 totals 14 residues. Germline V gene lookup returns CDR1 SQVTM and CDR2 ANQGSEA. Trimming at V came to 4 bases and at J to 4 bases, leaving 6 bases not matched to a gene.

The chain carries TRBV6-1 and TRBJ2-7; 8 bases map to TRBD1. CDR3 length: 14 amino acids. With V trimmed by 4 bases and J by 6 bases, 8 bases remained unmatched. Germline-derived CDR1 and CDR2 are MNHNS and SASEGT. The CDR3 DNA reads TGTGCCAGCAGTGTAGAGGACAGGGCGGTCGAGCAGTACTTC. Translation: CASSVEDRAVEQYF.

J is TRBJ2-3 and V is TRBV11-3; D perhaps matches TRBD1 (6 bases). V dropped 1 base and J dropped 3 bases, with 8 bases sitting between them. CDR1 and CDR2 (germline): SGHNT, YENEEA. The CDR3 covers 14 residues. CDR3 bases: TGTGCCAGCAGCTTAGGGACAGAGACAGATACGCAGTATTTT. This gives the protein CASSLGTETDTQYF.

The chain joins TRBV11-2 to TRBJ2-7, with D possibly being TRBD1 (6 bases). Trimming cost V 2 bases and J 5 bases, with 16 bases left between them. Germline lookup yields CDR1 SGHAT and CDR2 FQNNGV. The CDR3 runs 15 residues. The CDR3 region has the DNA TGTGCCAGCAGCTTAACCAGGGGTAGTTACGACGAGCAGTACTTC. Translating it yields CASSLTRGSYDEQYF.

As for this clone: A read error may account for a junction end that differs from germline. The chain combines TRBV13 with TRBJ2-1; a weak D match, TRBD1 (5 bases). This CDR3 has 16 residues. Germline assignment: CDR1 PRHDT and CDR2 FYEKMQ (reference sequence). CDR3 in amino acids: CASSLGVASSYNEQFF. CDR3 in DNA: TGTGCCAGCAGCCTAGGGGTGGCAAGCTCCTACAATGAGCAGTTCTTC.

This chain joins TRBV10-3 and TRBJ2-7; 8 nucleotides line up with TRBD1. The CDR3 spans 15 residues. From germline, CDR1 is ENHRY and CDR2 SYGVKD. Losses at the gene ends were 8 bases for V and 9 bases for J; bases not matched to a gene: 18. CDR3 in amino acids: CAISAEDRAGRGQYF. CDR3 coding DNA: TGTGCCATCTCAGCTGAGGACAGGGCTGGTCGGGGGCAGTACTTC.

The chain uses TRBV30 and TRBJ2-4; 10 bases are a match to TRBD2. Germline loops: CDR1 GTSNPN, CDR2 SVGIG (reference sequence). There are 15 residues in the CDR3. V gave up 3 bases and J gave up 5 bases; unmatched junction bases: 7. CDR3 protein: CAWRSETSGQNIQYF. CDR3 DNA sequence: TGTGCCTGGAGAAGCGAGACTAGCGGGCAAAACATTCAGTACTTC.

V and J are TRBV29-1 and TRBJ2-3; TRBD2 might be the D (6 bases). The CDR3 consists of 14 residues. V was shortened by 6 bases and J by 5 bases, with 18 bases between the two germline ends. Germline-derived CDR1 and CDR2 are SQVTM and ANQGSEA. The CDR3 DNA reads TGCAGCGTGATACCCACCGGGGGTATAGATACGCAGTATTTT. Translation gives CSVIPTGGIDTQYF.